Listed below are T cell receptor beta chains from one sample, sequenced in a study of monozygotic twins with inflammatory bowel disease. TCRdb re-called the 5' RACE reads; one entry per CDR3 protein, DNA not given. This sample carries some 170,000 distinct CDR3 sequences, with 2.8% going to the ten biggest clones. Sequencing was carried out using blood. The receptors come from a human donor with ulcerative colitis or Crohn's disease, or a healthy co-twin of an affected twin (not recorded which). The CDR3 runs from the conserved cysteine through the conserved F or W.

V gene	J gene	CDR3 protein
TRBV5-1	TRBJ2-2	CASSGTGTSVTGELFF
TRBV19	TRBJ2-6	CASSVQSQSSGANVLTF
TRBV4-3	TRBJ2-7	CASSQLRGYEQYF
TRBV5-1	TRBJ2-2	CASSPGTGMVGELFF
TRBV28	TRBJ1-5	CASSFGGAGQPQHF
TRBV24-1	TRBJ2-2	CATRETGTGELFF
TRBV5-4	TRBJ2-3	CASSTQTDTQYF
TRBV7-8	TRBJ2-3	CASSLVARTDTQYF
TRBV4-2	TRBJ2-7	CASSRGDLTGGSYEQYF
TRBV5-4	TRBJ2-6	CASSLSRVWSGANVLTF
TRBV20-1	TRBJ2-1	CSAPGLAGGPNEQFF
TRBV7-6	TRBJ2-1	CASSQGPGEQFF
TRBV18	TRBJ1-6	CASSPNDNSPLHF
TRBV7-2	TRBJ2-1	CASSSSPGPAGLAGPYHEQFF
TRBV23-1	TRBJ2-3	CASSQSWVAAAFKSDTQYF
TRBV2	TRBJ2-3	CASSEALRMAASTDTQYF
TRBV7-9	TRBJ1-1	CVGEARDTEAFF
TRBV29-1	TRBJ2-1	CSAGSQLAVGNEQFF
TRBV7-2	TRBJ1-2	CASSLAGWYGYTF
TRBV6-5	TRBJ2-3	CASSYSSLAGGRIDTQYF
TRBV14	TRBJ2-1	CASSLNRGRSYNEQFF
TRBV19	TRBJ2-5	CASSGLGWETQYF
TRBV24-1	TRBJ2-1	CATSIPGTTYNEQFF
TRBV29-1	TRBJ1-2	CSVEVTSYGYTF
TRBV11-2	TRBJ2-5	CASSRRETQYF
TRBV5-1	TRBJ2-1	CASTPVRGGYNEQFF
TRBV3-1	TRBJ2-1	CASSHGGNYNEQFF
TRBV5-4	TRBJ2-1	CASSLELPGSYNEQFF
TRBV7-8	TRBJ2-7	CASSSAGSTYEQYF
TRBV19	TRBJ2-3	CASTGTSGRDTQYF
TRBV27	TRBJ2-1	CASSFPGWGEQFF
TRBV12-3/TRBV12-4	TRBJ1-5	CASSPTVGGNQPQHF
TRBV6-5	TRBJ2-2	CASRTRGELFF
TRBV11-1	TRBJ2-7	CASSPDSINGYEQYF
TRBV12-3/TRBV12-4	TRBJ2-1	CASSLPMDNEQFF
TRBV10-2	TRBJ1-1	CASNEGRETEAFF
TRBV3-1	TRBJ2-3	CASSRLGSGIRSDTQYF
TRBV7-2	TRBJ2-3	CASSLAFGGPSTDTQYF
TRBV5-1	TRBJ1-1	CASSLGAIEYTEAFF
TRBV7-6	TRBJ2-5	CASSPDIQETQYF
TRBV9	TRBJ2-7	CASSVIGSVTGEQYF
TRBV5-1	TRBJ1-2	CASSRTRTNYGYTF
TRBV7-2	TRBJ1-2	CASSLGGQGDYGYTF
TRBV6-5	TRBJ1-2	CASSYAGGGYTF
TRBV6-2/TRBV6-3	TRBJ2-7	CASSYGQSYAYEQYF